This is a list of T cell receptor beta chains from one sample in a study of CD8+CD57+ T cells in acquired aplastic anemia. TCRdb redid the calling of the reads with MiXCR, one entry per CDR3 protein. The sample records around 150,000 distinct CDR3 sequences, 40% to 60% being singletons. Sequencing used sorted CD4+, CD8+, or CD8+CD57+ T cells (not recorded which) from PBMCs. The receptors here all came from a human donor with aplastic anemia. Each CDR3 is given with its conserved first and last residue. D genes are given only for firm matches. A clone size is listed for some rows: how often the clone was seen (once, few, many), or a class if it is expanded.

j_call	v_call	clone_size	d_call	cdr3_nt	cdr3_aa
TRBJ2-7	TRBV9	many	.	TGTGCCAGCAGCCCCGACAACGGCTACGAGCAGTACTTC	CASSPDNGYEQYF
TRBJ1-2	TRBV6-2/TRBV6-3	.	TRBD1	TGTGCCAGCAGTTACGGACAGGGGGCTTGGGGTCACTATGGCTACACCTTC	CASSYGQGAWGHYGYTF
TRBJ1-2	TRBV9	.	TRBD1	TGTGCCAGCAGCGTAGAGGGACAGATACCTAACTATGGCTACACCTTC	CASSVEGQIPNYGYTF
TRBJ2-1	TRBV10-1	.	TRBD1	TGCGCCAGCAGTGAAAGAGGACAGGGGTACAATGAGCAGTTCTTC	CASSERGQGYNEQFF
TRBJ2-1	TRBV20-1	.	TRBD2	TGCAGTGTCCCCGGACTAGCATCCTACAATGAGCAGTTCTTC	CSVPGLASYNEQFF
TRBJ2-5	TRBV7-9	.	.	TGTGCCAGCAGCCCGCCCGGGGGCCAGCCGGAGACCCAGTACTTC	CASSPPGGQPETQYF
TRBJ1-1	TRBV10-3	few	TRBD1	TGTGCCATCAGGCCACAGGGGCAGGGTACTGAAGCTTTCTTT	CAIRPQGQGTEAFF
TRBJ2-2	TRBV20-1	few	TRBD2	TGCAGTGCTAGACCTAGCGGGAGTATGATCGGGGAGCTGTTTTTT	CSARPSGSMIGELFF
TRBJ2-3	TRBV6-5	few	TRBD1	TGTGCCAGCAGTTACCTTGACAGGGGGACTGAAGATACGCAGTATTTT	CASSYLDRGTEDTQYF
TRBJ2-1	TRBV11-1	.	TRBD2	TGTGCCAGCAGCTTAACCGGACTAGCCCATGAGCAGTTCTTC	CASSLTGLAHEQFF
TRBJ2-1	TRBV4-1	once	.	TGCGCCAGCAGCCAAGACTATCTCCGGGGGCCGGTTGATGAGCAGTTCTTC	CASSQDYLRGPVDEQFF
TRBJ2-7	TRBV10-3	.	TRBD1	TGTGCCATCAGCCCTGACAGGGCAAGAGCCTACGAGCAGTACTTC	CAISPDRARAYEQYF
TRBJ2-1	TRBV10-3	.	TRBD2	TGTGCCACTACTAGCGGGAGGGTTGGTGAGCAGTTCTTC	CATTSGRVGEQFF
TRBJ2-3	TRBV20-1	.	TRBD2	TGCAGTGCTAGAGGGCCGGGGGGGCCCCCAGATACGCAGTATTTT	CSARGPGGPPDTQYF
TRBJ2-3	TRBV19	.	TRBD2	TGTGCCAGTAGTTCGGGACTAGCAATAGATACGCAGTATTTT	CASSSGLAIDTQYF
TRBJ2-5	TRBV7-9	many	.	TGTGCCAGCAGCCCTGACCAAGGTGGAGGGGCCGCTGTGGGGCAAGAGACCCAGTACTTC	CASSPDQGGGAAVGQETQYF
TRBJ1-3	TRBV19	.	.	TGTGCCAGTAGTTCACGGCAGAGCTCTGGAAACACCATATATTTT	CASSSRQSSGNTIYF
TRBJ2-1	TRBV7-8	many	TRBD2	TGTGCCAGCAGGCGAACTAGCGGGAGTTTGTATGAGCAGTTCTTC	CASRRTSGSLYEQFF
TRBJ2-7	TRBV29-1	.	TRBD1	TGCAGCGTTGAGAAGGGGGACAGGGGTTACTACGAGCAGTACTTC	CSVEKGDRGYYEQYF
TRBJ2-1	TRBV5-4	few	.	TGTGCCAGCAGCTCCCTCCAACTGGCGGGGGCCTCCTACAATGAGCAGTTCTTC	CASSSLQLAGASYNEQFF
TRBJ2-1	TRBV20-1	.	.	TGCAGTGCTGTGAGGGCCGACCCCGGACAGCATGAGCAGTTCTTC	CSAVRADPGQHEQFF
TRBJ2-7	TRBV20-1	.	.	TGCAGTGCTAGAGATAGCAGGGGACCCAACTACGAGCAGTACTTC	CSARDSRGPNYEQYF
TRBJ2-7	TRBV30	.	TRBD2	TGTGCCTCGACGGGGGGGGGCCCCTACGAGCAGTACTTC	CASTGGGPYEQYF
TRBJ1-1	TRBV19	many	TRBD1	TGTGCCAGTGGGTCACAGGGGGGGAACACTGAAGCTTTCTTT	CASGSQGGNTEAFF
TRBJ2-1	TRBV20-1	many	.	TGCAGTGCTTCAGAGATGAGAGGGAATGAGCAGTTCTTC	CSASEMRGNEQFF
TRBJ2-7	TRBV12-3/TRBV12-4	many	.	TGTGCCAGCAGTCCCCCCGGGACGGAAACCTACGAGCAGTACTTC	CASSPPGTETYEQYF
TRBJ1-5	TRBV15	once	TRBD1	TGTGCCACCAGCAGCGAAGACAGGGGAGGCAATCAGCCCCAGCATTTT	CATSSEDRGGNQPQHF
TRBJ2-7	TRBV20-1	.	TRBD2	TGCAGTGCTAGAACGCCGACTAGCGGGAGGAGTGAGCAGTACTTC	CSARTPTSGRSEQYF
TRBJ2-7	TRBV29-1	.	TRBD1	TGCAGCGCAGAAAGGGGGACAGGCGCCGAGCAGTACTTC	CSAERGTGAEQYF
TRBJ2-7	TRBV20-1	.	.	TGCAGTGCGCCGTCGAAGGGGAGCTACGAGCAGTACTTC	CSAPSKGSYEQYF
TRBJ2-7	TRBV20-1	many	.	TGCAGTGCTCAGGCTTTGGAGTCCTACGAGCAGTACTTC	CSAQALESYEQYF
TRBJ1-1	TRBV12-3/TRBV12-4	many	.	TGTGCCAGCAGTTCAGGTCGGACTGGGAACACTGAAGCTTTCTTT	CASSSGRTGNTEAFF
TRBJ2-1	TRBV24-1	many	.	TGTGCCACCTCTCCCCGGGCCCAAAAAAGCTCCTACAATGAGCAGTTCTTC	CATSPRAQKSSYNEQFF
TRBJ1-6	TRBV20-1	.	.	TGCAGTGCTAGAGAGGAAGGGGACTGGGGATCACCCCTCCACTTT	CSAREEGDWGSPLHF
TRBJ2-5	TRBV7-9	.	TRBD1	TGTGCCAGCAGCAAGGGGGACAGGGGACTCCAAGAGACCCAGTACTTC	CASSKGDRGLQETQYF
TRBJ1-5	TRBV15	many	.	TGTGCCACCAGCAGTGACAGGACTCATCAGCCCCAGCATTTT	CATSSDRTHQPQHF
TRBJ2-3	TRBV2	.	.	TGTGCCAGCAGTGATCTTGCGAGAGGGGATACGCAGTATTTT	CASSDLARGDTQYF
TRBJ2-2	TRBV5-1	.	TRBD2	TGCGCCAGCAGCTTGGTTCCAGCGGGAGATTCGGCCGGGGAGCTGTTTTTT	CASSLVPAGDSAGELFF
TRBJ1-4	TRBV9	many	TRBD1	TGTGCCAGCAGCTCCGGGACAGGGTCTGAAAAACTGTTTTTT	CASSSGTGSEKLFF
TRBJ2-7	TRBV11-1	.	.	TGTGCCAGCAGCTGGCCCGAGGGGGAGACCTCCTACGAGCAGTACTTC	CASSWPEGETSYEQYF
TRBJ2-5	TRBV7-9	many	TRBD1	TGTGCCAGCAGTTCCGGGACAGGGGGCGAGGAGACCCAGTACTTC	CASSSGTGGEETQYF
TRBJ2-1	TRBV2	.	.	TGTGCCAGCATTGATGGATCCTATGAGCAGTTCTTC	CASIDGSYEQFF
TRBJ2-3	TRBV24-1	few	.	TGTGCCACCAGTGCAGGGCTTAGCACAGATACGCAGTATTTT	CATSAGLSTDTQYF
TRBJ1-2	TRBV10-3	.	.	TGTGCCATCAGTGAGCCAGGGCTATCTGGAAACACCTTC	CAISEPGLSGNTF
TRBJ1-4	TRBV18	.	.	TGTGCCAGCTCACCGACGGCGGGGGTGTTTGAAAAACTGTTTTTT	CASSPTAGVFEKLFF
TRBJ2-1	TRBV5-4	.	.	TGTGCCAGCAGCTTGGGCAGCCACAATGAGCAGTTCTTC	CASSLGSHNEQFF
TRBJ1-3	TRBV9	.	.	TGTGCCAGCAGCGTAGATGGCAGGGGAGGATCCATATATTTT	CASSVDGRGGSIYF
TRBJ2-5	TRBV30	many	TRBD1	TGTGCCTTTACAGGGGGGCGGGAGACCCAGTACTTC	CAFTGGRETQYF
TRBJ2-7	TRBV20-1	.	.	TGCAGTGCTTCATTAGGGGTCAACAGCGAGCAGTACTTC	CSASLGVNSEQYF
TRBJ1-1	TRBV20-1	.	.	TGCAGTGCTAGCGTGGGGAACACTGAAGCTTTCTTT	CSASVGNTEAFF
TRBJ2-3	TRBV30	.	.	TGTGCCTGGGGGGACTCTTTGGGGGATACGCAGTATTTT	CAWGDSLGDTQYF
TRBJ1-5	TRBV6-1	.	.	TGTGCCAGCACCTTCGTTGGGGGTCATCAGCCCCAGCATTTT	CASTFVGGHQPQHF
TRBJ2-3	TRBV7-6	.	.	TGTGCCAGCAGCTTAGCCCTCCATACGCAGTATTTT	CASSLALHTQYF
TRBJ1-2	TRBV19	once	TRBD1	TGTGCCAGTAGCCACACAGGGGGCGGACACTATGGCTACACCTTC	CASSHTGGGHYGYTF